The 30 T cell receptor beta chains given below trace back to one sample, sequenced in a study of blood T cell repertoires in COVID-19. Assay: immunoSEQ multiplex PCR; the TCRdb copy retains only in-frame clones and omits some. Seen here are approximately 150,000 clones, approximately 79% observed once, and the top ten hold roughly 2.2%. Sequenced sample: PBMCs or T cells enriched from blood (not recorded which). These receptor sequences come from a man between 35 and 55 years old with acute COVID-19.

DNA of the CDR3: TGTGCCAGTAGTAGATCCGGGACTCCCCACGAGCAGTACTTC. This sequence encodes CASSRSGTPHEQYF. This sequence joins TRBV19 and TRBJ2-7; tentative D call: TRBD2 (6 bases). The V and J ends lost 4 bases and 5 bases respectively, with 15 bases between them. Germline CDR1 reads LNHDA; CDR2 reads SQIVND (reference sequence). The CDR3 has 14 amino acids.

The gene calls are TRBV19 and TRBJ2-5, with 7 nucleotides matching TRBD2. The CDR3 runs 14 residues. Germline V gene lookup returns CDR1 LNHDA and CDR2 SQIVND (reference sequence). The junction had 4 bases not matched to a gene; V was cut back by 0 bases and J by 6 bases. The CDR3 protein is CASSIEGGLKTQYF. The CDR3 DNA reads as TGTGCCAGTAGTATAGAGGGAGGGCTTAAGACCCAGTACTTC.

The chain combines TRBV7-2 with TRBJ2-7, with TRBD1 matching 10 bases. V dropped 5 bases and J dropped 2; count of bases not matched to a gene: 6. Germline CDR1 and CDR2: SGHTA and FQGNSA. The length of the CDR3 is 15 residues. The CDR3 sequence: CASSPGQGGTYEQYF. The DNA for the CDR3 is TGTGCCAGCAGCCCAGGACAGGGGGGAACCTACGAGCAGTACTTC. Using reference TRBV7-2 and TRBJ2-7 for the parts outside the CDR3, the full variable domain is GAGVSQSPSNKVTEKGKDVELRCDPISGHTALYWYRQSLGQGLEFLIYFQGNSAPDKSGLPSDRFSAERTGGSVSTLTIQRTQQEDSAVYLCASSPGQGGTYEQYFGPGTRLTVT.

In nucleotides, the CDR3 is TGTGCCACCAGTGATCCTAGCGGGGGGGATGAGACCCAGTACTTC. Translation gives CATSDPSGGDETQYF. The rearrangement uses TRBV24-1 and TRBJ2-5; 12 positions agree with TRBD2. The CDR3 spans 15 residues. V trimming: 3 bases; J trimming: 5 bases; junction bases outside the gene matches: 3. CDR1 and CDR2 (germline): KGHDR, SFDVKD.

This sequence joins TRBV7-6 and TRBJ1-1, with D possibly being TRBD1 (6 bases). The CDR3 loop spans 15 amino acids. Germline loops: CDR1 SGHVS, CDR2 FNYEAQ. Between the trimmed V and J ends, which lost 4 bases and 2 bases, there was a span of 14 bases. CDR3 region: CASSYVDSSNTEAFF. The CDR3 DNA reads TGTGCCAGCAGCTACGTGGACAGCTCAAACACTGAAGCTTTCTTT.

The chain combines TRBV5-1 with TRBJ1-1, with 8 nucleotides matching TRBD1. Losses at the gene ends were 5 bases for V and 1 base for J; bases not matched to a gene: 4. Germline-derived CDR1 and CDR2 are SGHRS and YFSETQ. The CDR3 covers 14 residues. CDR3 in DNA: TGCGCCAGCAGGAGGGGGACAGGGAACACTGAAGCTTTCTTT. It encodes CASRRGTGNTEAFF.

As DNA, the CDR3 is TGCGCCAGCAGCTTGGTAGCGGGGGCCGGGGAGGAGCAGTTCTTC. It encodes CASSLVAGAGEEQFF. This chain links TRBV5-1 with TRBJ2-1, with 9 bases fitting TRBD2. Germline trimming cut 0 bases from V and 10 bases from J; bases unmatched to any gene: 8. CDR1 SGHRS and CDR2 YFSETQ come from the germline V gene. The length of the CDR3 is 15 residues.

DNA of the CDR3: TGCGCCAGCAGCTTAGGGGGGGCCCTTTCCTACAATGAGCAGTTCTTC. Amino acid sequence: CASSLGGALSYNEQFF. This chain joins TRBV5-1 and TRBJ2-1, with D possibly matching TRBD2 (7 bases). The CDR3 spans 16 residues. V shed 2 bases and J shed 1 base, with 13 bases lying between them. Germline CDR1 SGHRS, CDR2 YFSETQ. Using reference TRBV5-1 and TRBJ2-1 for the parts outside the CDR3, the full variable domain is KAGVTQTPRYLIKTRGQQVTLSCSPISGHRSVSWYQQTPGQGLQFLFEYFSETQRNKGNFPGRFSGRQFSNSRSEMNVSTLELGDSALYLCASSLGGALSYNEQFFGPGTRLTVL.

This clone has just one count. The CDR3 protein is CASSYSVSRGNTEAFF. The CDR3 nucleotides read TGTGCCAGCAGTTACTCGGTCAGCCGGGGGAACACTGAAGCTTTCTTT. The chain combines TRBV6-5 with TRBJ1-1; D uncertain. The CDR3 is 16 amino acids. CDR1 MNHEY and CDR2 SVGAGI come from the germline V gene. Trimming cost V 0 bases and J 1 base, with 12 bases left between them.

The V gene is TRBV20-1, the J gene TRBJ1-2; D possibly corresponds to TRBD1 (6 bases). The CDR3 is 13 amino acids. In germline, CDR1 is DFQATT, CDR2 SNEGSKA (reference sequence). Between the trimmed V and J ends, which lost 3 bases and 4 bases, there was a span of 12 bases. The CDR3 nucleotides read TGCAGTGCTAGTAAACAGGGCTTCTATGGCTACACCTTC. Translation gives CSASKQGFYGYTF.

The chain recombines TRBV2 with TRBJ1-2; 7 positions match TRBD1. Trimming at V came to 6 bases and at J to 1 base, leaving 5 bases not matched to a gene. The CDR3 runs to 14 residues. CDR1 is SNHLY, CDR2 FYNNEI, per germline. The CDR3 here is CASSMPGGNYGYTF. The CDR3 coding sequence is TGTGCCAGCAGCATGCCAGGGGGTAACTATGGCTACACCTTC.

V usage is TRBV3-1 (or the pseudogene TRBV3-2) and J usage is TRBJ1-5; no clear D. With 3 bases removed from V and 7 bases from J, the gap between germline ends came to 16 bases. Per germline, CDR1 LGHDT and CDR2 YNNKEL (reference sequence). The CDR3 has 15 residues. The CDR3 here is CASSQGNSQNQPQHF. The CDR3 nucleotides read TGTGCCAGCAGCCAGGGCAACAGCCAGAACCAGCCCCAGCATTTT.

V is TRBV15 and J is TRBJ2-4, with TRBD1 identical over 9 bases. This CDR3 has 15 residues. The V gene's germline CDR1 is LNHNV and CDR2 YYDKDF (reference sequence). The V gene end was trimmed by 0 bases and the J gene end by 11 bases; junction bases not matched to a gene: 8. The CDR3 protein is CATSRDRDRVTVQYF. CDR3 coding DNA: TGTGCCACCAGCAGAGATCGGGACAGGGTTACGGTTCAGTACTTC.

The CDR3 spells CASSPGTGSEQYF. CDR3 nucleotide sequence: TGTGCCAGCAGCCCCGGGACAGGGAGCGAGCAGTACTTC. V and J are TRBV28 and TRBJ2-7; the match to TRBD1 covers 9 bases. The V and J ends lost 6 bases and 6 bases, in that order; junction bases with no gene match: 6. From germline, CDR1 is MDHEN and CDR2 SYDVKM. The CDR3 sequence is 13 residues long.

The chain has TRBV15 and TRBJ1-5, with D perhaps matching TRBD1 (6 bases). Per germline, CDR1 LNHNV and CDR2 YYDKDF (reference sequence). This CDR3 region has 16 residues. The ends were cut back, 0 bases at V and 3 bases at J, with 12 bases in the middle. CDR3 in DNA: TGTGCCACCAGCAGAGATCCGACAGGTCCCAATCAGCCCCAGCATTTT. It specifies CATSRDPTGPNQPQHF.

This chain uses TRBV6-5 with TRBJ1-5; D possibly corresponds to TRBD1 (5 bases). This CDR3 comprises 15 residues. CDR1 is MNHEY and CDR2 is SVGAGI in the germline V gene. Trimming pared 0 bases from V and 2 bases from J, leaving 8 bases between. The CDR3 nucleotides read TGTGCCAGCAGTTACTCGGGGGGTGGCAATCAGCCCCAGCATTTT. Protein sequence: CASSYSGGGNQPQHF.

J is TRBJ1-3 and V is TRBV18; no definite D call. V was clipped by 1 base and J by 1 base, with 14 bases between them. The CDR3 consists of 17 residues. Per germline, CDR1 KGHSH and CDR2 LQKENI. The chain's CDR3 is CASSPRMAGRSGNTIYF. The CDR3 DNA reads TGTGCCAGCTCACCACGTATGGCGGGAAGGTCTGGAAACACCATATATTTT.

This chain joins TRBV5-1 and TRBJ1-6; the D is unclear. Germline values: CDR1 SGHRS, CDR2 YFSETQ. V was cut by 5 bases and J by 5 bases, with 14 bases left in between. The length of the CDR3 is 15 residues. CDR3 sequence (DNA): TGCGCCAGCAGGCCGACACACTTCGATAATTCACCCCTCCACTTT. This encodes CASRPTHFDNSPLHF.

The rearrangement links TRBV5-4 to TRBJ1-2, with D possibly being TRBD1 (5 bases). This CDR3 is 14 amino acids long. CDR1 is SGHNT, CDR2 YYREEE, per germline (reference sequence). V lost 0 bases, J lost 2 bases, and 8 bases lay in between. CDR3 DNA sequence: TGTGCCAGCAGCTTGGGGGGCGCCAACTATGGCTACACCTTC. It specifies CASSLGGANYGYTF.

This clone was counted only a few times. J is TRBJ2-6 and V is TRBV6-5; TRBD1 might be the D (5 bases). V was shortened by 2 bases and J by 11 bases, with 10 bases between the two germline ends. Germline V gene sequence: CDR1 MNHEY, CDR2 SVGAGI. The CDR3 runs to 13 residues. CDR3 loop: CASSYDSPDVLTF. The CDR3 nucleotides read TGTGCCAGCAGTTACGACAGCCCCGACGTCCTGACTTTC.

This rearrangement joins TRBV5-1 to TRBJ2-1; 10 nucleotides align to TRBD2. This CDR3 has 15 residues. After removal of 4 bases from V and 4 bases from J, the junction contained 5 bases not matched to a gene. Germline V gene lookup returns CDR1 SGHRS and CDR2 YFSETQ. This CDR3 is CASSPGTSEYNEQFF. The CDR3 DNA reads as TGCGCCAGCAGCCCCGGGACTAGCGAGTACAATGAGCAGTTCTTC. The variable domain in full, with the rest retrieved from reference TRBV5-1 and TRBJ2-1, is KAGVTQTPRYLIKTRGQQVTLSCSPISGHRSVSWYQQTPGQGLQFLFEYFSETQRNKGNFPGRFSGRQFSNSRSEMNVSTLELGDSALYLCASSPGTSEYNEQFFGPGTRLTVL.

The chain joins TRBV6-6 to TRBJ1-3; tentatively, D is TRBD1 (5 bases). The CDR3 totals 16 residues. V was clipped by 7 bases and J by 0 bases, with 16 bases between them. Germline assignment: CDR1 MNHNY and CDR2 SVGAGI (reference sequence). The CDR3 DNA is TGTGCCAGCACCCCGACAGTCCGCGGCTCTGGAAACACCATATATTTT. It specifies CASTPTVRGSGNTIYF.

V gene TRBV7-6 combines with J gene TRBJ2-3; 7 bases map to TRBD2. V lost 1 base, J lost 4 bases, and 5 bases stayed unmatched. Per the germline V gene, CDR1 is SGHVS and CDR2 is FNYEAQ. The CDR3 covers 15 residues. CDR3 in amino acids: CASSLGGRSSDTQYF. DNA of the CDR3: TGTGCCAGCAGCTTAGGCGGGAGATCTTCAGATACGCAGTATTTT.

The chain links TRBV9 to TRBJ1-2; D gene uncertain. The V gene's germline CDR1 is SGDLS and CDR2 YYNGEE. V lost 3 bases and J lost 6, with 12 bases in between. The CDR3 length is 13 residues. CDR3 sequence: CASSATDTHGYTF. CDR3 bases: TGTGCCAGCAGCGCCACCGACACCCATGGCTACACCTTC.

This clone was found a few times. The V gene is TRBV6-5, the J gene TRBJ2-6, with D possibly matching TRBD2 (5 bases). With 7 bases removed from V and 2 bases from J, the gap between germline ends came to 9 bases. Germline CDR1 and CDR2: MNHEY and SVGAGI. The CDR3 has 14 residues. The CDR3 bases are TGTGCCAGCAACGAGGGCCCTGGGGCCAACGTCCTGACTTTC. It encodes CASNEGPGANVLTF.

The chain uses TRBV5-1 and TRBJ2-1, with TRBD2 matching 11 bases. J was trimmed by 2 bases and V by 0 bases; bases with no gene match: 4. CDR3 size: 17 residues. Germline CDR1 is SGHRS and CDR2 is YFSETQ. The CDR3 DNA reads as TGCGCCAGCAGCTTGGACCCACTAGCGGGGGCCTACAATGAGCAGTTCTTC. Translating it yields CASSLDPLAGAYNEQFF.

CDR3 in DNA: TGTGCCAGCAGCTTCGGCGGGAGCCCTGGTGAGCAGTTCTTC. It translates to CASSFGGSPGEQFF. This chain joins TRBV5-4 and TRBJ2-1; TRBD2 agrees at 7 bases. Germline values: CDR1 SGHNT, CDR2 YYREEE (reference sequence). The CDR3 is made up of 14 amino acids. The J segment lost 9 bases and the V segment lost 2 bases, leaving 8 bases of the junction unmatched.

The sample holds a few counts of this clone. The rearrangement uses TRBV11-3 and TRBJ2-5; 7 bases are a match to TRBD2. The CDR3 covers 13 residues. The V gene's germline CDR1 is SGHNT and CDR2 YENEEA. Trimming removed 4 bases from V and 1 base from J; junction bases left unmatched: 0. The CDR3 region is CASSSGGQETQYF. The CDR3 nucleotides read TGTGCCAGCAGCTCGGGGGGCCAAGAGACCCAGTACTTC.

The chain is built from TRBV11-2 and TRBJ2-7; 8 bases line up with TRBD2. The junction had 4 bases not matched to a gene; V was cut back by 6 bases and J by 3 bases. This CDR3 has 13 amino acids. Germline CDR1 SGHAT, CDR2 FQNNGV. In nucleotides, the CDR3 is TGTGCCAGCAGTAGCGGGGTTCGCTACGAGCAGTACTTC. Its translation: CASSSGVRYEQYF.

The gene calls are TRBV7-9 and TRBJ1-2; D gene ambiguous. Germline V lookup: CDR1 SEHNR, CDR2 FQNEAQ (reference sequence). This CDR3 region has 16 residues. V was shortened by 3 bases and J by 2 bases, with 16 bases between the two germline ends. CDR3 bases: TGTGCCAGCAGCTTGGCAGGCACACCCGGCAACTATGGCTACACCTTC. Its translation: CASSLAGTPGNYGYTF.